The source of this T cell receptor (beta chain) is a study of blood T cell repertoires in COVID-19. The V gene end was trimmed by 4 bases and the J gene end by 0 bases; junction bases not matched to a gene: 6. The V gene's germline CDR1 is SGHRS and CDR2 YFSETQ. The CDR3 extends over 16 amino acids. Measured with immunoSEQ multiplex PCR; TCRdb has only the in-frame clones, and not every one. The top ten clones hold just under 10% of a sample with roughly 100,000 clones, roughly 81% of them seen once. The chain has TRBV5-1 and TRBJ1-4; TRBD1 matches at 7 bases. The sequenced material came from peripheral blood. The TCR comes from a man aged 35-49 years with active or convalescent COVID-19. The CDR3 spells CASSPGQTTTNEKLFF. CDR3 bases: TGCGCCAGCAGCCCGGGACAGACAACAACTAATGAAAAACTGTTTTTT.